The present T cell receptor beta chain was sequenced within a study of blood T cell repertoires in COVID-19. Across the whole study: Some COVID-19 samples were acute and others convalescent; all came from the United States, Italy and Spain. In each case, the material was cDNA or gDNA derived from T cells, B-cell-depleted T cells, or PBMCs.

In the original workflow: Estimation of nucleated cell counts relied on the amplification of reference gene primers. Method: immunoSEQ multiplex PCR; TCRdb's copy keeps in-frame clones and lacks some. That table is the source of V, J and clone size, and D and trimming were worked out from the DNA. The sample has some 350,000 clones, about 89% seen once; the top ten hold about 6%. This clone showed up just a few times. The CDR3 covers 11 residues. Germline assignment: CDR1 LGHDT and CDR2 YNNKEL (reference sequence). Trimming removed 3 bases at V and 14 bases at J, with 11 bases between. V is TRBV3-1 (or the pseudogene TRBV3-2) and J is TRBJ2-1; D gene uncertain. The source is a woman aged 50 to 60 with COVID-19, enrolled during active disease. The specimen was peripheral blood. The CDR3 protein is CASSHLEFEFF. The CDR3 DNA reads TGTGCCAGCAGCCACCTGGAGTTCGAGTTCTTC.